The clone carrying this T cell receptor (beta chain) came up once. The antigen remains unidentified. Profiled with immunoSEQ multiplex PCR; TCRdb holds only in-frame clones, not every one. The sample shows 95,000 to 150,000 clones, about 91% of them seen only once. This specimen belongs to a study of T cell responses to AZD1222 COVID-19 vaccine. General study findings and limits: No day 14 peak samples; only post-peak repertoires were characterized.

J lost 4 bases, V lost 0 bases, and 11 bases had no gene match. CDR3 length: 17 residues. CDR1 and CDR2 from the germline V gene are MGHRA and YSYEKL. Sample: peripheral blood, taken on day 0 of AZD1222 vaccination. This chain joins TRBV4-1 and TRBJ1-2; 7 positions agree with TRBD1. This receptor was obtained from an adult in good health. CDR3 DNA sequence: TGCGCCAGCAGCCAAGATAAGGCAGGGGGTTCACTCTATGGCTACACCTTC. Its translation: CASSQDKAGGSLYGYTF.